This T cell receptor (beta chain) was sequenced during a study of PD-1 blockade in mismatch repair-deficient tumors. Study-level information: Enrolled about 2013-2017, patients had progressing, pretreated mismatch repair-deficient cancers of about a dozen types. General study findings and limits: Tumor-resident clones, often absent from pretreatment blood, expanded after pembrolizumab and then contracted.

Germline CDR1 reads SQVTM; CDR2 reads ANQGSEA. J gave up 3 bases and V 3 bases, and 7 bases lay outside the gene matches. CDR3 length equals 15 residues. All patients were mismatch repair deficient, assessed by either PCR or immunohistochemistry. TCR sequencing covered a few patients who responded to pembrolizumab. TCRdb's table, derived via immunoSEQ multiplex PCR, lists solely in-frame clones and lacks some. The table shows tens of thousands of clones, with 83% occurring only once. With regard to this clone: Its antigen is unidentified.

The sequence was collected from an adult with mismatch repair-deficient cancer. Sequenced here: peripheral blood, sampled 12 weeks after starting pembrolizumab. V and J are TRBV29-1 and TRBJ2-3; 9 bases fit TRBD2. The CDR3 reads CSVDSLAGRTDTQYF. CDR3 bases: TGCAGCGTTGATTCGCTAGCGGGGAGGACAGATACGCAGTATTTT.